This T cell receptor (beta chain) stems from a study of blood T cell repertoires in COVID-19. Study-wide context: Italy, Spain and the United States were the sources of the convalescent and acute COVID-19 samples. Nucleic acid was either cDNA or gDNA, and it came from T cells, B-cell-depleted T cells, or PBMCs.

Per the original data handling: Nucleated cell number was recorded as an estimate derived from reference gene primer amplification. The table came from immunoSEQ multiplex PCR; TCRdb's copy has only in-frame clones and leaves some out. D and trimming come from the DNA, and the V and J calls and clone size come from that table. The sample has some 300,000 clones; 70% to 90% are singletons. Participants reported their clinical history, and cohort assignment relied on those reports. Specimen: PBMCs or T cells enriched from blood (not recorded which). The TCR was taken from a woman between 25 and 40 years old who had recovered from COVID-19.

Written as DNA, the CDR3 is TGTGCCAGCAGCCCGAAGGGAGTAGCTGAAGCTTTCTTT. Its translation is CASSPKGVAEAFF. V is TRBV5-6 and J is TRBJ1-1; D is unclear. The CDR3 runs to 13 residues. Deletions cut 4 bases from V and 6 bases from J, with 13 bases between. CDR1 and CDR2 from the germline V gene are SGHDT and YYEEEE.